These 14 T cell receptor beta chains share one sample of origin, sequenced in a study of OX40 agonist ivuxolimab in advanced cancers. Clones were read by immunoSEQ multiplex PCR, and TCRdb kept only the in-frame ones, dropping some. The sample consists of some 24,000 clones, approximately 80% of them appearing once. The sample consisted of CD4+ or CD8+ T cells sorted from blood, taken in a trial of the OX40 agonist ivuxolimab. Receptor source: an adult with an advanced solid tumor such as melanoma, head and neck, liver or kidney cancer.

This clone came up once. The chain links TRBV4-3 to TRBJ1-5; D ambiguous. V was cut by 1 base and J by 4 bases, with 5 bases left in between. The CDR3 spans 13 residues. Germline values: CDR1 LGHNA, CDR2 YSLEER. In nucleotides, the CDR3 is TGCGCCAGCAGCCAAGGTCGGAATCAGCCCCAGCATTTT. It specifies CASSQGRNQPQHF.

The gene calls are TRBV5-4 and TRBJ1-2; tentatively, D is TRBD1 (6 bases). CDR1 and CDR2 from the germline V gene are SGHNT and YYREEE (reference sequence). The CDR3 sequence is 14 residues long. With 4 bases removed from V and 4 bases from J, the gap between germline ends came to 14 bases. The CDR3 nucleotides are TGTGCCAGCAGCCTGCAGGGGCGCGGCTATGGCTACACCTTC. Translation: CASSLQGRGYGYTF.

The rearrangement uses TRBV5-1 and TRBJ2-1; D possibly uses TRBD1 or TRBD2 (6 bases each). The germline V gene has CDR1 SGHRS and CDR2 YFSETQ. Trimming removed 4 bases at V and 2 bases at J, with 13 bases between. This CDR3 region has 15 residues. CDR3 protein: CASSITGDTYNEQFF. The CDR3 DNA reads as TGCGCCAGCAGCATCACGGGGGACACCTACAATGAGCAGTTCTTC.

J is TRBJ2-3 and V is TRBV5-1, with D perhaps TRBD2 (5 bases). Trimming pared 9 bases from V and 2 bases from J, leaving 19 bases between. Germline loops: CDR1 SGHRS, CDR2 YFSETQ. The length of the CDR3 is 15 residues. CDR3 bases: TGCGCCACCACCCCGGGTGGACTGAACACAGATACGCAGTATTTT. Translating it yields CATTPGGLNTDTQYF.

The chain couples TRBV2 to TRBJ2-3; D uncertain. Trimming shortened V by 8 bases and J by 4 bases, and 7 bases separated the two germline ends. CDR1 and CDR2 (germline): SNHLY, FYNNEI. CDR3 length: 11 residues. The CDR3 nucleotides read TGTGCCAGCCACGGACCAGATACGCAGTATTTT. Its translation: CASHGPDTQYF.

This clone has a handful of counts. This sequence joins TRBV6-5 and TRBJ2-1, with D uncertain. The V gene's germline CDR1 is MNHEY and CDR2 SVGAGI. Trimming stripped 3 bases from V and 0 bases from J, with 9 bases between. The CDR3 is made up of 15 amino acids. CDR3 sequence: CASSYGGYSYNEQFF. The CDR3 nucleotides read TGTGCCAGCAGTTATGGCGGCTACTCCTACAATGAGCAGTTCTTC.

This rearrangement joins TRBV18 to TRBJ1-3; possible D gene TRBD1, 6 bases. The CDR3 covers 16 residues. The ends were cut back, 6 bases at V and 1 base at J, with 16 bases in the middle. Germline V CDR1 and CDR2: KGHSH, LQKENI. DNA for the CDR3: TGTGCCAGCTCGCTTCTAGGAGGGACATCTGGAAACACCATATATTTT. Translation: CASSLLGGTSGNTIYF.

This clone was counted between two and nine times. The V gene is TRBV19, the J gene TRBJ1-2, with TRBD1 as a possible D gene (5 bases). This CDR3 contains 14 residues. CDR1 LNHDA and CDR2 SQIVND come from the germline V gene (reference sequence). V shed 9 bases and J shed 0 bases, with 14 bases lying between them. The CDR3 bases are TGTGCCAGCCTTCCCCCGGGGGCTAACTATGGCTACACCTTC. Encoded protein: CASLPPGANYGYTF.

This chain connects TRBV7-2 to TRBJ1-5; D remains ambiguous. The CDR3 spans 13 residues. Germline V gene sequence: CDR1 SGHTA, CDR2 FQGNSA. Trimming cost V 2 bases and J 7 bases, with 9 bases left between them. CDR3 nucleotide sequence: TGTGCCAGCAGCTTAATATCGACCCAGCCCCAGCATTTT. As protein: CASSLISTQPQHF.

This clone was detected a few times. The V call is TRBV7-2, the J call TRBJ1-5; D remains ambiguous. The CDR3 extends over 15 amino acids. Trimming left V 1 base short and J 0 bases short, with 7 bases between. The germline gives CDR1 SGHTA, CDR2 FQGNSA. The CDR3 nucleotides are TGTGCCAGCAGCTTAGTGGGGAATAGCAATCAGCCCCAGCATTTT. Protein: CASSLVGNSNQPQHF.

The genes are TRBV4-1 and TRBJ2-5; 7 bases are shared with TRBD1. The CDR3 loop spans 14 amino acids. V lost 4 bases, J lost 1 base, and 3 bases stayed unmatched. Germline assignment: CDR1 MGHRA and CDR2 YSYEKL. The chain's CDR3 is CASSRRDSQETQYF. DNA of the CDR3: TGCGCCAGCAGCCGAAGGGACAGCCAAGAGACCCAGTACTTC.

V gene TRBV28 combines with J gene TRBJ2-4; the match to TRBD2 covers 7 bases. Germline-derived CDR1 and CDR2 are MDHEN and SYDVKM. The ends lost 6 bases at V and 0 bases at J; junction bases unmatched: 5. CDR3 length equals 15 residues. In DNA, the CDR3 is TGTGCCAGCAGCGCTAGCGGCACAGCCAAAAACATTCAGTACTTC. Amino acid sequence: CASSASGTAKNIQYF.

The J gene is TRBJ1-1, the V gene TRBV28; 12 bases line up with TRBD1. The germline V gene has CDR1 MDHEN and CDR2 SYDVKM. The CDR3 is 16 amino acids. V dropped 10 bases and J dropped 0; count of bases not matched to a gene: 9. The CDR3 here is CATLAGTGGMNTEAFF. The CDR3 nucleotides read TGTGCCACTCTAGCCGGGACAGGGGGCATGAACACTGAAGCTTTCTTT.

The chain is built from TRBV5-1 and TRBJ2-5, with 8 bases lining up with TRBD1. V lost 4 bases and J lost 5; bases outside the gene matches: 4. The CDR3 length is 13 residues. In germline, CDR1 is SGHRS, CDR2 YFSETQ. CDR3 bases: TGCGCCAGCAGCCGACAGGGGAGGGAGACCCAGTACTTC. Translation gives CASSRQGRETQYF. The full variable domain, rest sourced from reference TRBV5-1 and TRBJ2-5, is KAGVTQTPRYLIKTRGQQVTLSCSPISGHRSVSWYQQTPGQGLQFLFEYFSETQRNKGNFPGRFSGRQFSNSRSEMNVSTLELGDSALYLCASSRQGRETQYFGPGTRLLVL.